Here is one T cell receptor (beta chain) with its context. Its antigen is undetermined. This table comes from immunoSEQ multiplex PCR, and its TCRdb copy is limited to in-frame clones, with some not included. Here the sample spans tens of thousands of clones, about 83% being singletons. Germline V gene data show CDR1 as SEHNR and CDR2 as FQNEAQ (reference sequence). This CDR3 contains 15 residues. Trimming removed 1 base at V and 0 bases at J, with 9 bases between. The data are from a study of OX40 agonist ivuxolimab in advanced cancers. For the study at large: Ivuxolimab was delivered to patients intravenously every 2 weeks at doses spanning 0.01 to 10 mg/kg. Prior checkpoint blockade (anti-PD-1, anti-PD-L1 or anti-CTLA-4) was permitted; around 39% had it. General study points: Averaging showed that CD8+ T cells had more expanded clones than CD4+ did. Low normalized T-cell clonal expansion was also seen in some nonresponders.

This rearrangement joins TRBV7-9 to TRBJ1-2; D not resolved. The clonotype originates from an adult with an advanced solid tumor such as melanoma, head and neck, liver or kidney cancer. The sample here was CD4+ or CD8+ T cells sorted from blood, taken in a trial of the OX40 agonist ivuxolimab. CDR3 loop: CASSLGGSTNYGYTF. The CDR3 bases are TGTGCCAGCAGCTTAGGGGGTTCTACTAACTATGGCTACACCTTC.